These T cell receptor beta chains were read from a single sample in a study of blood T cells in healthy people across ages. MiXCR, applied by TCRdb to the 5' RACE reads, yields one record per CDR3 protein. The sample shows around 790,000 distinct CDR3 sequences, under 45% of them seen only once. Sequenced input: blood. Receptors were obtained from a man between 60 and 75 years old in good health. CDR3s leave out the opening cysteine and the closing phenylalanine or tryptophan.

TRBV4-1	TRBJ2-4	ASSQEGGGLTYIQY
TRBV11-2	TRBJ2-3	ASSLTSGGPDTQY
TRBV20-1	TRBJ2-7	SAPRTSGAISYEQY
TRBV7-7	TRBJ2-3	ASSMGHSTDTQY
TRBV7-2	TRBJ2-1	ASSYDRGPYNEQF
TRBV4-3	TRBJ2-3	ASSPGGTGFTDTQY
TRBV28	TRBJ2-1	ASSLRVGGARNEQF
TRBV6-5	TRBJ1-5	ASSSSRNQPQH
TRBV6-5	TRBJ2-5	ASSYGLAYDEQY
TRBV9	TRBJ1-2	ASRGQGVYGYT
TRBV7-9	TRBJ2-3	ASSPKGSDTDTQY
TRBV6-2/TRBV6-3	TRBJ1-2	ASKPDSQYDGYT
TRBV7-2	TRBJ2-6	ASSSGGGANVLT
TRBV11-1	TRBJ2-3	ASSLLPWDNPRTIVGGSTDTQY
TRBV29-1	TRBJ1-2	SVPRTGAMGYT
TRBV4-1	TRBJ2-7	ASSQDTGTGYEQY
TRBV7-2	TRBJ2-5	ASSRERVGSWETQY
TRBV29-1	TRBJ2-1	SVPARASGEQF
TRBV12-3/TRBV12-4	NA	ASSLATYGYEQY
TRBV7-9	TRBJ1-2	ASSLSTGIGYT
TRBV20-1	TRBJ1-6	SARDRAGGDYNSPLH
TRBV7-2	TRBJ2-3	ASSLGVAGDTDTQY
TRBV5-1	TRBJ2-3	ASSYDRRTSTDTQY
TRBV5-1	TRBJ2-5	ASSSRQGEVRETQY
TRBV10-1	TRBJ2-1	ASRERAGGLNEQF
TRBV27	TRBJ2-2	ASSPQPDPYSNTGELF
TRBV28	TRBJ1-4	ASSLHRGGNEKLF
TRBV7-8	TRBJ2-1	ASSWTNEQF
TRBV20-1	TRBJ2-7	SGLPGQNYEQY
TRBV2	TRBJ2-3	ASSEGLAGARRADTQY
TRBV5-6	TRBJ2-3	ASSRLAGYGTDTQY
TRBV6-5	TRBJ2-1	ASSRVAGGIDEQF
TRBV30	TRBJ1-2	ACNRDRPYGYT